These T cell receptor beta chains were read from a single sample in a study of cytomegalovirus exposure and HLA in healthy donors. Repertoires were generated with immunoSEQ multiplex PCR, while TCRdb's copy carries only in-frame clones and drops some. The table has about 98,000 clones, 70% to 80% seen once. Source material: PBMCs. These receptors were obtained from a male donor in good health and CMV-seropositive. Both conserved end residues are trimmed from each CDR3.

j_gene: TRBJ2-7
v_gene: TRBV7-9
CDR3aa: ASSPPPGTSSSEQY

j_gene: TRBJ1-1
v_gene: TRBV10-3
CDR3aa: AISESGSGNTEAF

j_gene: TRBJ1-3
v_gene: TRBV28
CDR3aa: ASFGKGNGNTIY

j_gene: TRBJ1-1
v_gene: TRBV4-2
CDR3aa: ASSQDRGTGFGEAF

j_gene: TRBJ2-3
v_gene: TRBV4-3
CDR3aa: ASSQDLPSGSTDTQY

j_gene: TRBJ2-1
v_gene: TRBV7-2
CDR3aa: ASSLSGGSYNEQF

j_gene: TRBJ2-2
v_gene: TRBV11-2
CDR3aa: ASSRGGRNTGELF

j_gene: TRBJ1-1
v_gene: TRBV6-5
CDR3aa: ASSPSGGGEEAF

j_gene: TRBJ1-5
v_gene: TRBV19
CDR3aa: ASSRPRDRGSDQPQH

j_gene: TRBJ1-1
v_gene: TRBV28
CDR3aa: ASKDAGGLSNPEAF

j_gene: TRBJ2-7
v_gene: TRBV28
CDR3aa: ASTKGAYYEQY

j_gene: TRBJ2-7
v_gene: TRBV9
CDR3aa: ASSVAAGGYEQY

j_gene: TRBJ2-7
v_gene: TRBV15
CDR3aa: ATSRVSGLADRYEQY

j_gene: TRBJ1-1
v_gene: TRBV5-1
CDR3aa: ASSLVAGRNTEAF

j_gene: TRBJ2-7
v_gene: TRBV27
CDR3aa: ASRRGGSYEQY

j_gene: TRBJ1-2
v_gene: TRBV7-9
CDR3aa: ASSLVGAGGYT

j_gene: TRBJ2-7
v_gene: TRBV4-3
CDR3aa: ASSQELAGVGEQY

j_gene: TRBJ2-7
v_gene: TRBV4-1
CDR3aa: ASSRTTSGNLPYEQY

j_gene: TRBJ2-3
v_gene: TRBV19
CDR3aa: ASSTQGALVGSDTQY

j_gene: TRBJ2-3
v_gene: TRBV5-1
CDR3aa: ASRELAGSTDTQY

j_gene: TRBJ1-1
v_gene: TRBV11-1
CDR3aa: ASSLAPVRNTEAF

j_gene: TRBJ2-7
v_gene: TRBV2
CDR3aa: ASTPGLGKYEQY

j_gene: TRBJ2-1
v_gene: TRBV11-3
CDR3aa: ASSLAPGQGQDEQF

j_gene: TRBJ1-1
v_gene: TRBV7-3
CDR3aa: ASSLRGGTGLLNTEAF

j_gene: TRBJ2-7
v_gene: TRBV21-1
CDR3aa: ASSRRPRSDEQY

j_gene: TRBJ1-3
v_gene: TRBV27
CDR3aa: ASSPTGGSGNTIY

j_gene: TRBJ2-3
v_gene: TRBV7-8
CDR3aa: ASSSKAGVRTDTQY

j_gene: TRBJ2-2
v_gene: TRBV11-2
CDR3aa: ASSSRQGGPGELF

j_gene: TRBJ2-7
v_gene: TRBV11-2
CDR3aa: ASSLQREMGQY

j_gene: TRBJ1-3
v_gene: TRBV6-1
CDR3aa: ATGQLASGNTIY

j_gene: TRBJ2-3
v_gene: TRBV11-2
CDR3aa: ASSLEGGQLTDTQY

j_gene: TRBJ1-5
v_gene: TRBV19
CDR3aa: AGGQGSNQPQH

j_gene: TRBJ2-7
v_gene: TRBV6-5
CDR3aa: ASSYSREALGEQY

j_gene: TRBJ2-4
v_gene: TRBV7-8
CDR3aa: ASSLVADGYIQY

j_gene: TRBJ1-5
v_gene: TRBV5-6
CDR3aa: ASSLGLGNQPQH

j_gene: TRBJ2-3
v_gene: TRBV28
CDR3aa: ASKGLAETDTQY

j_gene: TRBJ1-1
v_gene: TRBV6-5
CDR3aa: ASSYKGENTEAF

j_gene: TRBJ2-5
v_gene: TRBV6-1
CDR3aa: ASSEAKGLGETQY

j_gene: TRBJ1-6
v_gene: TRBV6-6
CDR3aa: ASTSRAVRSNSPLH

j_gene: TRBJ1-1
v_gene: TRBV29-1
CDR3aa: SVGTGGLEAF

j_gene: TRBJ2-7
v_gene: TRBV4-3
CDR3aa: ASSQTAGVYEQY

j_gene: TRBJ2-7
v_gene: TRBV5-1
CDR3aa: ASSSGLAGYEQY

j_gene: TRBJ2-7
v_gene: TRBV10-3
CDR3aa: AISAAGPYEQY

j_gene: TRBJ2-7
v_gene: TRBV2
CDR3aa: ASRARTSGFYEQY

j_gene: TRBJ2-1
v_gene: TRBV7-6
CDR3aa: ASSFGTTSGFNEQF

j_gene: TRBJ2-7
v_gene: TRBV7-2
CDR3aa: ASSSDWGDYEQY

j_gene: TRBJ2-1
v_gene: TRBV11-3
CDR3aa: ASSLGGGIYNEQF

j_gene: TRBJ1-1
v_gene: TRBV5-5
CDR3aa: ASSLVALRGNTEAF

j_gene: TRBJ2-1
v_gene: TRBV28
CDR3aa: ASSPTDRENEQF

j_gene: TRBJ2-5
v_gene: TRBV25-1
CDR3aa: ASSFPGLEETQY

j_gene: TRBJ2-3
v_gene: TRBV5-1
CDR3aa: AIQTRQADTQY

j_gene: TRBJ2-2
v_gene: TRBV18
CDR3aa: ASSRTGAGTGELF

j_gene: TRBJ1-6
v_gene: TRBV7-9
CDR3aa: ASRGADYSPLH